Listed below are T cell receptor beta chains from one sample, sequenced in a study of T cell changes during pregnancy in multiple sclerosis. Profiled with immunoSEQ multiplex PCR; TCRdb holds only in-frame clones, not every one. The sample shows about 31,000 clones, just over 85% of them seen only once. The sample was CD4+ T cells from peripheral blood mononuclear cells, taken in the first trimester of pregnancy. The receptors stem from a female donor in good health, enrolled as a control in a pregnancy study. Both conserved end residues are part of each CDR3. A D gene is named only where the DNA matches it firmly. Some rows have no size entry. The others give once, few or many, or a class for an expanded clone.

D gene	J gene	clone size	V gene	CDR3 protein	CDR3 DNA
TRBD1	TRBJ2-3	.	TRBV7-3	CASSLNGGTGGAWDTQYF	TGTGCCAGCAGCTTAAACGGTGGGACAGGGGGCGCCTGGGATACGCAGTATTTT
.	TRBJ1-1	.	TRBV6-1	CASSETGMSLRAFF	TGTGCCAGCAGTGAAACAGGGATGAGTTTGAGAGCTTTCTTT
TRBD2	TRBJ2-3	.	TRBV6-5	CASRGGTSGYTQYF	TGTGCCAGCAGGGGGGGGACTAGCGGGTATACGCAGTATTTT
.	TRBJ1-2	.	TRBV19	CASSLYRRAPYYGYTF	TGTGCCAGTAGCCTCTACCGGCGGGCCCCCTACTATGGCTACACCTTC
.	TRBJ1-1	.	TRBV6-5	CASSYEVNTEAFF	TGTGCCAGCAGTTACGAGGTGAACACTGAAGCTTTCTTT
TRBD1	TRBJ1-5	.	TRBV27	CASSLNGQGNQPQHF	TGTGCCAGCAGTTTAAATGGACAGGGCAATCAGCCCCAGCATTTT
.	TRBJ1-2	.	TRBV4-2	CASSFGTDNYGYTF	TGTGCCAGCAGCTTCGGGACTGATAACTATGGCTACACCTTC
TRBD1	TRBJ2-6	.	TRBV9	CASSQGASGANVLTF	TGTGCCAGCAGCCAGGGGGCATCTGGGGCCAACGTCCTGACTTTC
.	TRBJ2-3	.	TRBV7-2	CASSLGGAGGDTQYF	TGTGCCAGCAGCCTGGGGGGAGCGGGTGGAGATACGCAGTATTTT
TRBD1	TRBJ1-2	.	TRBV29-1	CSVGQGGYGYTF	TGCAGCGTCGGACAGGGGGGGTATGGCTACACCTTC
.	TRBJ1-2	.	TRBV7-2	CASSLDADSPWGYTF	TGTGCCAGCAGCCTGGATGCAGACAGCCCCTGGGGCTACACCTTC
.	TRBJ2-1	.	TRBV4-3	CASSREVNNEQFF	TGCGCCAGCAGCCGCGAGGTGAACAATGAGCAGTTCTTC
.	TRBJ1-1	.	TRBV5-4	CASSLARGGGAHTEAFF	TGTGCCAGCAGCTTGGCCAGGGGCGGGGGCGCGCACACTGAAGCTTTCTTT
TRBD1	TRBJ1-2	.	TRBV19	CASSMDRGRSGGYTF	TGTGCCAGTAGTATGGACAGGGGTAGGTCGGGTGGCTACACCTTC
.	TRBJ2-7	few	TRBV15	CATSYERGSEQYF	TGTGCCACCAGCTACGAAAGGGGCAGCGAGCAGTACTTC
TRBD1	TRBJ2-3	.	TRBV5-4	CASSSRGQGNTDTQYF	TGTGCCAGCAGCTCAAGGGGACAGGGCAACACAGATACGCAGTATTTT
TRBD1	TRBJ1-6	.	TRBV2	CASSLIQGLLNSPLHF	TGTGCCAGCAGCTTGATACAGGGGCTGTTGAATTCACCCCTCCACTTT
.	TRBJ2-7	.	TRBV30	CATSSVSGPAGKYF	TGTGCCACAAGTTCGGTGTCGGGCCCGGCCGGGAAGTACTTC
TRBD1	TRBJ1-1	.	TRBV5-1	CASSLSGTGGTEAFF	TGCGCCAGCAGCTTATCGGGGACAGGGGGGACTGAAGCTTTCTTT
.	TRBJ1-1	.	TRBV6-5	CASSGGGGGRTEAFF	TGTGCCAGCAGTGGGGGGGGTGGGGGGCGAACTGAAGCTTTCTTT
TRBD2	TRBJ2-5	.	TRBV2	CASRAGTSGGAWIQETQYF	TGTGCCAGCAGGGCCGGGACTAGCGGGGGGGCCTGGATTCAAGAGACCCAGTACTTC
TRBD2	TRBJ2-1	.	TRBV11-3	CASSLDERLAGGSNEQFF	TGTGCCAGCAGCTTAGACGAGCGGCTAGCGGGGGGCTCCAATGAGCAGTTCTTC
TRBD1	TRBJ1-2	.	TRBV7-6	CASSLARQGAGGYTF	TGTGCCAGCAGCTTAGCAAGGCAGGGGGCCGGGGGCTACACCTTC
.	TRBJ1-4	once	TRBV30	CAWSTGSLGKLFF	TGTGCCTGGAGTACAGGGAGCCTTGGAAAACTGTTTTTT
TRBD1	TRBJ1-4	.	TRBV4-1	CASSQAPGQPFSREKLFF	TGCGCCAGCAGCCAAGCCCCGGGACAGCCCTTTTCCAGGGAAAAACTGTTTTTT
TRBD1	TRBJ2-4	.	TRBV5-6	CASSLQGVIAKNIQYF	TGTGCCAGCAGCTTGCAGGGGGTAATAGCCAAAAACATTCAGTACTTC
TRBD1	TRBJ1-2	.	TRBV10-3	CAISPRGTSPAGYTF	TGTGCCATCAGTCCCAGGGGGACCTCCCCTGCGGGCTACACCTTC
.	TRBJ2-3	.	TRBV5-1	CASSLGRSTDTQYF	TGCGCCAGCAGCTTGGGGAGGAGCACAGATACGCAGTATTTT
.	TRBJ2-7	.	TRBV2	CASSNSPYEQYF	TGTGCCAGCAGTAACAGTCCCTACGAGCAGTACTTC
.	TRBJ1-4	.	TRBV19	CASSYPRRQARNEKLFF	TGTGCCAGTAGTTACCCCCGCAGACAGGCGAGAAATGAAAAACTGTTTTTT
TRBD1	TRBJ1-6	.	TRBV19	CASSIPSRGTVVNSPLHF	TGTGCCAGTAGTATCCCCTCCAGGGGGACAGTGGTGAATTCACCCCTCCACTTT
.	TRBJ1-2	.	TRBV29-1	CSVDPGNYGYTF	TGCAGCGTTGATCCCGGGAACTATGGCTACACCTTC
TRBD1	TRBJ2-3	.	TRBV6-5	CASSYSDRGQRDTQYF	TGTGCCAGCAGTTACTCTGACAGGGGGCAAAGGGATACGCAGTATTTT
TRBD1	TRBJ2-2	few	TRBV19	CASSGTDHTGELFF	TGTGCCAGTAGTGGGACAGATCACACCGGGGAGCTGTTTTTT
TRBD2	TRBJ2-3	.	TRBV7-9	CAHRGPSGGADTQYF	TGTGCCCACAGAGGGCCTAGCGGGGGGGCAGATACGCAGTATTTT
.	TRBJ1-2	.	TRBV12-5	CASGLGVQLYGYTF	TGTGCTAGTGGTTTGGGCGTCCAACTCTATGGCTACACCTTC
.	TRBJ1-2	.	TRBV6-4	CASSDSSGRGVFGYTF	TGTGCCAGCAGTGACTCGAGTGGCAGGGGCGTATTTGGCTACACCTTC
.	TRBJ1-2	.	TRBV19	CATADNSVGGLGYTF	TGTGCCACCGCTGACAACTCTGTGGGGGGATTGGGCTACACCTTC
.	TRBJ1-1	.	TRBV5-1	CASSLGPTRDTEAFF	TGCGCCAGCAGCTTGGGACCGACTCGGGACACTGAAGCTTTCTTT
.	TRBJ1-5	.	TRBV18	CASSPGQSFNQPQHF	TGTGCCAGCTCACCCGGACAGAGTTTTAATCAGCCCCAGCATTTT
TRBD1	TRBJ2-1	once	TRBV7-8	CASSPGTGGNNEQFF	TGTGCCAGCAGCCCTGGGACAGGAGGGAACAATGAGCAGTTCTTC
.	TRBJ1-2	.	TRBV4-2	CASSQGALAYGYTF	TGTGCCAGCAGCCAAGGTGCGCTAGCATATGGCTACACCTTC
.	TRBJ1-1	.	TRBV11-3	CASSLARKNTEAFF	TGTGCCAGCAGCTTAGCTAGGAAGAACACTGAAGCTTTCTTT
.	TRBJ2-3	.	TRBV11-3	CASQLGLLSLTDTQYF	TGTGCCAGCCAACTCGGACTCCTAAGCCTAACAGATACGCAGTATTTT
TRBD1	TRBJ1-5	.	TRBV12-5	CASGLVLTGGGNQPQHF	TGTGCTAGTGGTTTGGTACTGACAGGGGGGGGCAATCAGCCCCAGCATTTT
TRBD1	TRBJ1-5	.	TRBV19	CASSISRDRGQPQHF	TGTGCCAGTAGTATATCCCGGGACAGGGGGCAGCCCCAGCATTTT
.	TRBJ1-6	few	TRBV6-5	CASSYTLRDSPLHF	TGTGCCAGCAGTTATACCTTGAGGGATTCACCCCTCCACTTT
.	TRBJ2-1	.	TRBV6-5	CASSPGHEQFF	TGTGCCAGCAGCCCGGGTCATGAGCAGTTCTTC
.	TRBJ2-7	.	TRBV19	CASSIGGGGATYEQYF	TGTGCCAGTAGTATAGGAGGAGGCGGGGCGACATACGAGCAGTACTTC
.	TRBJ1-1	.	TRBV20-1	CSAIQGAEAFF	TGCAGTGCTATACAGGGCGCTGAAGCTTTCTTT
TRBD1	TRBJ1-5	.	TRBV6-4	CASSETGDQPQHF	TGTGCCAGCAGTGAGACAGGGGATCAGCCCCAGCATTTT
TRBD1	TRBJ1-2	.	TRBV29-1	CSVEGPTGNYGYTF	TGCAGCGTTGAAGGCCCGACAGGGAACTATGGCTACACCTTC
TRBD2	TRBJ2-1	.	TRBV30	CAWSGTSGVEQFF	TGTGCCTGGAGTGGGACTAGCGGGGTCGAGCAGTTCTTC
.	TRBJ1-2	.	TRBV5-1	CASSPGGGDYGYTF	TGCGCCAGCAGCCCCGGCGGGGGGGACTATGGCTACACCTTC
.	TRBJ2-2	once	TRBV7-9	CASSGRTNTGELFF	TGTGCCAGCTCCGGGCGGACTAACACCGGGGAGCTGTTTTTT
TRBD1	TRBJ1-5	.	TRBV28	CAGRQGSNQPQHF	TGTGCCGGAAGACAGGGGAGCAATCAGCCCCAGCATTTT
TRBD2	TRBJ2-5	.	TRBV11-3	CASSFSTSGGRWETQYF	TGTGCCAGCAGCTTTTCGACAAGCGGGGGGCGGTGGGAGACCCAGTACTTC